This T cell receptor beta chain derives from a study of shared clonotypes between healthy human individuals. Study-level background: Contributing individuals were two females and three males aged 18 to 49.

As for this clone: Its specificity is unknown.

Study-wide results and limits: Sequencing of the sorted subsets was shown by rarefaction to be incomplete despite large depth. Enrolling few donors narrowed the genetic and exposure-history diversity that was represented.

CD8 cells classed as naive were CD45RO-negative and positively selected for CCR7, excluding terminally differentiated effector memory CD45RA+ cells. Once extracted for a subset, genomic DNA was divided evenly among several immunoSEQ plates. Here immunoSEQ multiplex PCR was the method, and the copy in TCRdb shows in-frame clones only, minus some. The sample records hundreds of thousands of clones, 80% to 95% being singletons. Specimen: naive CD8+ T cells sorted from blood. This TCR was sampled from a man aged 25-40 years in good health.

CDR3 DNA sequence: TGTGCCAGCAGCTCTCTAGCGGGAGACACAGATACGCAGTATTTT. This gives the protein CASSSLAGDTDTQYF. The genes are TRBV7-9 and TRBJ2-3; 10 bases map to TRBD2. V was pared by 4 bases and J by 2 bases, with 3 bases of the junction left unmatched. The CDR3 is 15 amino acids. Germline V lookup: CDR1 SEHNR, CDR2 FQNEAQ (reference sequence).